A selection of T cell receptor beta chains follows, all from one sample in a study of HIV-infected patients and healthy controls. TCRdb reprocessed the 5' RACE reads with MiXCR, giving one entry per CDR3 protein. The sample consists of around 58,000 distinct CDR3 sequences, about a fifth of them appearing once. The specimen was CD4+ T cells from blood. The origin of the receptors is a human donor in good health. Each CDR3 is given without its conserved first and last residue. Each record gives: clone size, J gene, V gene, CDR3 protein. The size of a clone is reported for some rows only, either as once, few or many, or as a class for expanded clones.

abundance: NA; j_gene: TRBJ1-2; v_gene: TRBV29-1; CDR3aa: SVETGVLNYGYT
abundance: many; j_gene: TRBJ2-5; v_gene: TRBV7-2; CDR3aa: ASSFAFRIQETQY
abundance: NA; j_gene: TRBJ2-3; v_gene: TRBV29-1; CDR3aa: SGGDTQY
abundance: NA; j_gene: TRBJ2-7; v_gene: TRBV4-1; CDR3aa: ASSLGQGHEQY
abundance: few; j_gene: TRBJ1-6; v_gene: TRBV6-6; CDR3aa: ASSYGPDSPLH
abundance: few; j_gene: TRBJ2-3; v_gene: TRBV5-1; CDR3aa: ASSQTDASTDTQY
abundance: few; j_gene: TRBJ1-1; v_gene: TRBV11-1; CDR3aa: ASRLTPRSTEAF
abundance: few; j_gene: TRBJ1-1; v_gene: TRBV20-1; CDR3aa: SARQGAGGTEAF
abundance: NA; j_gene: TRBJ2-7; v_gene: TRBV4-1; CDR3aa: ASSHTTGPLYEQY
abundance: many; j_gene: TRBJ2-7; v_gene: TRBV27; CDR3aa: ASSLGDEQY
abundance: NA; j_gene: TRBJ2-7; v_gene: TRBV12-3/TRBV12-4; CDR3aa: ASSLHPGLAGGSHEQY
abundance: many; j_gene: TRBJ1-1; v_gene: TRBV7-8; CDR3aa: ASSLGPGQGAAWNTEAF
abundance: once; j_gene: TRBJ2-7; v_gene: TRBV4-1; CDR3aa: ASSPDGQMPYEQY
abundance: many; j_gene: TRBJ1-1; v_gene: TRBV3-1; CDR3aa: ASSQDRGRNTEAF
abundance: few; j_gene: TRBJ1-4; v_gene: TRBV5-1; CDR3aa: ASSSRQATNEKLF
abundance: NA; j_gene: TRBJ2-5; v_gene: TRBV18; CDR3aa: ASSPPSVPETQY
abundance: many; j_gene: TRBJ1-1; v_gene: TRBV6-1; CDR3aa: ASSETKGGEAF
abundance: NA; j_gene: TRBJ2-7; v_gene: TRBV12-3/TRBV12-4; CDR3aa: ASSLTGVRSYEQY
abundance: many; j_gene: TRBJ2-7; v_gene: TRBV7-8; CDR3aa: ASSLGPGQNIYEQY
abundance: NA; j_gene: TRBJ2-3; v_gene: TRBV29-1; CDR3aa: SVRGLAGVGADTQY
abundance: NA; j_gene: TRBJ1-6; v_gene: TRBV6-5; CDR3aa: ASSYSRQGGSPLH
abundance: NA; j_gene: TRBJ1-4; v_gene: TRBV18; CDR3aa: ASSPPSGLTNEKLF
abundance: few; j_gene: TRBJ2-7; v_gene: TRBV20-1; CDR3aa: SARVPSGGYEQY
abundance: many; j_gene: TRBJ2-3; v_gene: TRBV29-1; CDR3aa: SARKTSGTDTQY
abundance: many; j_gene: TRBJ2-1; v_gene: TRBV9; CDR3aa: ASSASLAQGAGEQF
abundance: many; j_gene: TRBJ2-3; v_gene: TRBV5-1; CDR3aa: ASSLEGLAGIDTQY
abundance: few; j_gene: TRBJ2-2; v_gene: TRBV7-2; CDR3aa: ASSPLNTGELF
abundance: NA; j_gene: TRBJ1-1; v_gene: TRBV7-2; CDR3aa: ASSSYSSAGFGNTEAF
abundance: many; j_gene: TRBJ2-7; v_gene: TRBV3-1; CDR3aa: ASSRGLAVPYEQY
abundance: NA; j_gene: TRBJ2-2; v_gene: TRBV2; CDR3aa: ASSPRRNTGELF
abundance: few; j_gene: TRBJ2-7; v_gene: TRBV6-6; CDR3aa: ASSYSQGGVYEQY
abundance: NA; j_gene: TRBJ1-1; v_gene: TRBV5-1; CDR3aa: ASSRAATEAF
abundance: NA; j_gene: TRBJ1-4; v_gene: TRBV4-1; CDR3aa: ASSQAVGRTITNEKLF
abundance: NA; j_gene: TRBJ2-1; v_gene: TRBV14; CDR3aa: ASSHISAIRNEQF
abundance: few; j_gene: TRBJ2-7; v_gene: TRBV6-5; CDR3aa: ASRRTLLYEQY
abundance: few; j_gene: TRBJ2-7; v_gene: TRBV5-4; CDR3aa: ASSPAGRGYEQY
abundance: NA; j_gene: TRBJ1-1; v_gene: TRBV29-1; CDR3aa: SAGLSEAF
abundance: NA; j_gene: TRBJ2-3; v_gene: TRBV7-9; CDR3aa: ASSLGRGGTDTQY
abundance: few; j_gene: TRBJ2-5; v_gene: TRBV5-1; CDR3aa: ASSSLAGVGVETQY
abundance: many; j_gene: TRBJ2-7; v_gene: TRBV28; CDR3aa: AIKAGQGAYEQY
abundance: NA; j_gene: TRBJ1-1; v_gene: TRBV4-2; CDR3aa: ASSQPSSGMNTEAF
abundance: NA; j_gene: TRBJ2-3; v_gene: TRBV20-1; CDR3aa: SASPLNQGISTDTQY
abundance: NA; j_gene: TRBJ2-5; v_gene: TRBV29-1; CDR3aa: SVRRLAGAGGETQY
abundance: NA; j_gene: TRBJ1-1; v_gene: TRBV19; CDR3aa: ASSSRDNKPSTEAF
abundance: few; j_gene: TRBJ1-1; v_gene: TRBV3-1; CDR3aa: ASSQQGIRTEAF
abundance: NA; j_gene: TRBJ2-7; v_gene: TRBV4-2; CDR3aa: ASSQGRAGEPYEQY